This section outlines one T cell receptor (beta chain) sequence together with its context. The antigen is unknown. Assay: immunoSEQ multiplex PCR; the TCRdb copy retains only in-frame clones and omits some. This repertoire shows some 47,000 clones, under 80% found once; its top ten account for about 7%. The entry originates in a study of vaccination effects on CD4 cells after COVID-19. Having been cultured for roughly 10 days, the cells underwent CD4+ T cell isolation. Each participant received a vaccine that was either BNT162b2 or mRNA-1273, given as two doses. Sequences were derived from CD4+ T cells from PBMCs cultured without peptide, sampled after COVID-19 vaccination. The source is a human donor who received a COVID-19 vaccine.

CDR3 nucleotides: TGTGCCATCAGTGAGTCGGGTGCCTACGAGCAGTACTTC. Translating it yields CAISESGAYEQYF. The gene calls are TRBV10-3 and TRBJ2-7; D gene ambiguous. The V end lost 0 bases, the J end lost 2 bases, and 5 bases lay between the germline ends. Looked up from germline, CDR1 is ENHRY and CDR2 is SYGVKD. The CDR3 runs 13 residues.